This T cell receptor (beta chain) was sequenced during a study of cytotoxic CD8 clonotypes in ibrutinib-treated CLL. About the study: After median about 71 months, around 14 stayed in remission, some twelve progressed; responses about 25 partial, 2 complete.

Looked up from germline, CDR1 is SGDLS and CDR2 is YYNGEE. Unmatched junction bases numbered 11, after V lost 0 bases and J lost 4 bases. This CDR3 spans 18 amino acids. The table came from immunoSEQ multiplex PCR; TCRdb's copy has only in-frame clones and leaves some out. The sample carries 200,000 or so clones, roughly three quarters recorded once. The J gene is TRBJ2-3, the V gene TRBV9, with 10 bases that match TRBD2. The sample in question was PBMCs, obtained after 12 months of ibrutinib treatment. This sequence originates from a human donor with chronic lymphocytic leukemia. The DNA for the CDR3 is TGTGCCAGCAGCGTAGCCTGGGCTAGCGGGAGTGGCCCAGATACGCAGTATTTT. It encodes CASSVAWASGSGPDTQYF.